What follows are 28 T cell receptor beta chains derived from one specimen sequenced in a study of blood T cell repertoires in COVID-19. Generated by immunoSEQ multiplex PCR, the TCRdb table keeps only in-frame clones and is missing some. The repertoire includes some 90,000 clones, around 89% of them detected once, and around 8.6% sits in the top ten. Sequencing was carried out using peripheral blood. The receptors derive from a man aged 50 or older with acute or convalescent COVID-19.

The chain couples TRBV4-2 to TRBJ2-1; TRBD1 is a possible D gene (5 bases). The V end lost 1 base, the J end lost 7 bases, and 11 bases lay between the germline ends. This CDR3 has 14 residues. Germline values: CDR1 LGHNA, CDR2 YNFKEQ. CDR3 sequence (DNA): TGTGCCAGCAGCCAAGCTACAGGAGAGAATGAGCAGTTCTTC. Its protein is CASSQATGENEQFF.

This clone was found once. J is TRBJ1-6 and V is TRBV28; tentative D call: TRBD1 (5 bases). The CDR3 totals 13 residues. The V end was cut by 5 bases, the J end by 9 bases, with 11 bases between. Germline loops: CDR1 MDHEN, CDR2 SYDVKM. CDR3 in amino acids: CASSQLRGSPLHF. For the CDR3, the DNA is TGTGCCAGCAGTCAACTAAGGGGTTCACCCCTCCACTTT.

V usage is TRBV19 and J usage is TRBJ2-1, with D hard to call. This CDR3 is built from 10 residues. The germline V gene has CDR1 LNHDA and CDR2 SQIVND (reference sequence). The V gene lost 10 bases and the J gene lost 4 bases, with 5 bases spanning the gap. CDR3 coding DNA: TGTGCCACATTTTACAATGAGCAGTTCTTC. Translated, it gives CATFYNEQFF.

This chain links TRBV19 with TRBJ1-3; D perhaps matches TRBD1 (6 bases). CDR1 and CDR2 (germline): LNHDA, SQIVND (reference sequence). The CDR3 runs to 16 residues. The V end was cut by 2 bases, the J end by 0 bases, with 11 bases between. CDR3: CASSIQGSGSGNTIYF. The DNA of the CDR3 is TGTGCCAGTAGTATACAGGGGAGCGGCTCTGGAAACACCATATATTTT.

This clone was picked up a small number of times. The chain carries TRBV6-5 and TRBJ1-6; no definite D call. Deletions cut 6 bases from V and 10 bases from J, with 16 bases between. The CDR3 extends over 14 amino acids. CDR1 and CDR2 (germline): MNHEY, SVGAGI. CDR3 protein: CASSLPDGESPLHF. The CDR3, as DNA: TGTGCCAGCAGCTTACCGGACGGGGAATCACCCCTCCACTTT.

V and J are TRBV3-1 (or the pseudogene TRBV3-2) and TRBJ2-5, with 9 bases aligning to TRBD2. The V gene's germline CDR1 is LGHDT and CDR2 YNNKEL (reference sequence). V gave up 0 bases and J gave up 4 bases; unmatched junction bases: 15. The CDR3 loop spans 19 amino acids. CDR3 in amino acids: CASSQEFGTSSGSRETQYF. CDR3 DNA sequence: TGTGCCAGCAGCCAAGAATTCGGGACTAGCTCCGGCAGTCGAGAGACCCAGTACTTC.

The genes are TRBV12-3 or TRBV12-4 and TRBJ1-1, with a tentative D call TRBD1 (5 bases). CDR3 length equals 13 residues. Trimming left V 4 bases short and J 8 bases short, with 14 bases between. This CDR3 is CASSWHRLSEAFF. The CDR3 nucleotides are TGTGCCAGCAGTTGGCACAGGCTAAGCGAAGCTTTCTTT.

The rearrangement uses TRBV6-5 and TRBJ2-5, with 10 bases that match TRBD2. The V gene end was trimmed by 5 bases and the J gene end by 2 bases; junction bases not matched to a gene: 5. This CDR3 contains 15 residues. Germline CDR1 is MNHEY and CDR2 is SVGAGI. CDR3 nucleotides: TGTGCCAGCAGTCTAATAGCGGGGGGACAAGAGACCCAGTACTTC. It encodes CASSLIAGGQETQYF.

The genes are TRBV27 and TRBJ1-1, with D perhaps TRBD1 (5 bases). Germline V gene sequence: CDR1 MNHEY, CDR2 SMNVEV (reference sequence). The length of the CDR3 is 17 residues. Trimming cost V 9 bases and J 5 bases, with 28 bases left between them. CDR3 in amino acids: CASRSQPSWGRWTEAFF. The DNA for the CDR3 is TGTGCCAGTAGATCCCAACCAAGCTGGGGGAGGTGGACTGAAGCTTTCTTT.

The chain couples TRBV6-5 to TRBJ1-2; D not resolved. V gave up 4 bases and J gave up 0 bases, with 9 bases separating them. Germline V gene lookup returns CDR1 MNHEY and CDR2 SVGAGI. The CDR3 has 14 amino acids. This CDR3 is CASSSDRANYGYTF. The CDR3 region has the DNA TGTGCCAGCAGTTCAGATCGGGCTAACTATGGCTACACCTTC.

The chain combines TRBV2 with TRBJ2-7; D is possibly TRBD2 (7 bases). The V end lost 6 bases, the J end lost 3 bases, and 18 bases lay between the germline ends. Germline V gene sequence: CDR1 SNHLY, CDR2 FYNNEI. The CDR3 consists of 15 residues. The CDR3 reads CASREEGGLFYEQYV. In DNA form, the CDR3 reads TGTGCCAGCAGGGAGGAGGGGGGGTTATTCTACGAGCAGTACGTC.

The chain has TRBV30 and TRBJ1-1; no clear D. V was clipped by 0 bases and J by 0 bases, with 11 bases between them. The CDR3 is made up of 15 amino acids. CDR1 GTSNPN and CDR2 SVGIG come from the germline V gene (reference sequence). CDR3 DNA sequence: TGTGCCTGGAGTGTCCGGGTGAGGTTGAACACTGAAGCTTTCTTT. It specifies CAWSVRVRLNTEAFF. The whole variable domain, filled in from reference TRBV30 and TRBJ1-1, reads SQTIHQWPATLVQPVGSPLSLECTVEGTSNPNLYWYRQAAGRGLQLLFYSVGIGQISSEVPQNLSASRPQDRQFILSSKKLLLSDSGFYLCAWSVRVRLNTEAFFGQGTRLTVV.

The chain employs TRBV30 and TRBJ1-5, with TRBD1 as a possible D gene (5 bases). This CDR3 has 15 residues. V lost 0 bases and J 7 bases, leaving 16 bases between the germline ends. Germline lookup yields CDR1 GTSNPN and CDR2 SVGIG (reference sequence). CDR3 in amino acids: CAWSVREAGRQPQHF. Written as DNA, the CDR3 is TGTGCCTGGAGTGTACGTGAGGCAGGGCGACAGCCCCAGCATTTT.

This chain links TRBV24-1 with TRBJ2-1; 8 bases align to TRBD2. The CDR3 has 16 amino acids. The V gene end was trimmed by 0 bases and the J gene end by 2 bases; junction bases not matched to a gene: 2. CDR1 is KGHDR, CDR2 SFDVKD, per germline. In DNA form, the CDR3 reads TGTGCCACCAGTGATTTGTCGGGACTAGCCTACAATGAGCAGTTCTTC. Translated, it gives CATSDLSGLAYNEQFF.

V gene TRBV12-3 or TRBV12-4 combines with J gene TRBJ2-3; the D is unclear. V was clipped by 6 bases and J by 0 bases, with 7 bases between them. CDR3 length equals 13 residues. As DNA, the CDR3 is TGTGCCAGCAGGGCGACTAGCACAGATACGCAGTATTTT. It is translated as CASRATSTDTQYF.

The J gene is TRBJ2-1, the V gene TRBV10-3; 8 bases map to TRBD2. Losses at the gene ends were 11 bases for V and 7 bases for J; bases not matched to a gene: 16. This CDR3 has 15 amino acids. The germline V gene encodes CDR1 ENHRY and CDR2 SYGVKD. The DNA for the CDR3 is TGTGCCGTGAACGGGGGGGCCGGGTTCAGGAATGAGCAGTTCTTC. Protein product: CAVNGGAGFRNEQFF.

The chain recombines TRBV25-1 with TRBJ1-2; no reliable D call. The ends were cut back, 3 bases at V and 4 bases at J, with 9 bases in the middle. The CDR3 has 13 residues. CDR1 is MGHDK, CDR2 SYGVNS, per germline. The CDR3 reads CASSDYEGYGYTF. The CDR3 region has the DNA TGTGCCAGCAGTGACTACGAGGGCTATGGCTACACCTTC.

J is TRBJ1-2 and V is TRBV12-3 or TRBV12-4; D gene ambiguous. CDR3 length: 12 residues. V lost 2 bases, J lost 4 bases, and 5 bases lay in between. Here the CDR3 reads CASSLTGYGYTF. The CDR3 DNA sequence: TGTGCCAGCAGTTTAACGGGCTATGGCTACACCTTC.

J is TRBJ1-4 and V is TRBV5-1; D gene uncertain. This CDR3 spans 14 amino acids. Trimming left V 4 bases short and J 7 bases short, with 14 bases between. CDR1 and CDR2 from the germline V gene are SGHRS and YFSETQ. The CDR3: CASSRGGGSEKLFF. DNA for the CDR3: TGCGCCAGCAGCCGGGGTGGCGGCAGTGAAAAACTGTTTTTT.

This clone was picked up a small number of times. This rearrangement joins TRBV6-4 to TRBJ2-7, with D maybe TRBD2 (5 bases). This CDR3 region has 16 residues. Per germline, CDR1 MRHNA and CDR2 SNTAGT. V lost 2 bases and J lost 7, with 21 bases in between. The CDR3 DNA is TGTGCCAGCAGTGACCTCTCGACCACCCTACTAGGGGAGCAGTACGTC. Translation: CASSDLSTTLLGEQYV.

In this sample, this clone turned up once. The CDR3 nucleotides are TGTGCCAGCAGCTTGACAGGAGGGAATGAAAAACTGTTTTTT. Translated: CASSLTGGNEKLFF. This rearrangement joins TRBV5-8 to TRBJ1-4; D might be TRBD1 (5 bases). Germline CDR1 and CDR2: SGHTS and YDEGEE. The CDR3 sequence is 14 residues long. V lost 1 base, J lost 5 bases, and 9 bases lay in between.

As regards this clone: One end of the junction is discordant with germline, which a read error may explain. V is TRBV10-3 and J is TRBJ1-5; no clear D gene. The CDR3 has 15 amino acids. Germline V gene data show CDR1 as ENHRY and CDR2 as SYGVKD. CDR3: CAIARIGAPQSAPAF. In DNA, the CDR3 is TGTGCCATCGCCAGGATTGGCGCCCCACAATCAGCCCCAGCATTT.

The CDR3 reads CASSLGTTFYGYTF. CDR3 nucleotide sequence: TGTGCCAGCAGCCTAGGGACAACCTTCTATGGCTACACCTTC. V usage is TRBV3-1 (or the pseudogene TRBV3-2) and J usage is TRBJ1-2; possible D gene TRBD1, 6 bases. The CDR3 runs 14 residues. The germline CDR1 and CDR2 sequences are LGHDT and YNNKEL (reference sequence). With 4 bases removed from V and 4 bases from J, the gap between germline ends came to 13 bases.

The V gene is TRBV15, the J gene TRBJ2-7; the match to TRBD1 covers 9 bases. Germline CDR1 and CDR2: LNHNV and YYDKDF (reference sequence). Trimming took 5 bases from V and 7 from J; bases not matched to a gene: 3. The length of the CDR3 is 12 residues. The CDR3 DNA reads TGTGCCACCAGCCGGGGACAGGGAGAGCAGTACTTC. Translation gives CATSRGQGEQYF.

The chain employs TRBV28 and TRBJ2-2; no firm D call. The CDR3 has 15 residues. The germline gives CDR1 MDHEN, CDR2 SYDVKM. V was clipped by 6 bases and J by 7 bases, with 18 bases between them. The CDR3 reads CASSTAAVLGGELFF. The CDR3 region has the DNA TGTGCCAGCAGCACCGCGGCAGTCCTGGGCGGGGAGCTGTTTTTT.

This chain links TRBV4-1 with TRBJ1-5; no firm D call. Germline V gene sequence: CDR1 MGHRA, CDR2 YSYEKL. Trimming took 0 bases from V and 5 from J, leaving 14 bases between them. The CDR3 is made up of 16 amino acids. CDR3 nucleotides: TGCGCCAGCAGCCAAGAGCCAGGCGGGCGGCATCAGCCCCAGCATTTT. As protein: CASSQEPGGRHQPQHF.

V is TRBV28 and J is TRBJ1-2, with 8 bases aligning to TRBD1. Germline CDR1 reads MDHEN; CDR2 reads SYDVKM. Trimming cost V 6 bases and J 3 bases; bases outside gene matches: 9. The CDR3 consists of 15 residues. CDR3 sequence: CASRTGQGGDYGYTF. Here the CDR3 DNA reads TGTGCCAGCAGAACCGGACAGGGTGGTGACTATGGCTACACCTTC.

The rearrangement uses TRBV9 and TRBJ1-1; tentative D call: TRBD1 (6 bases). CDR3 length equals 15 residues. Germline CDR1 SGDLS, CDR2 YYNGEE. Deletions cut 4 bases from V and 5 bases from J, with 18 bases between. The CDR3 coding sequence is TGTGCCAGCAGCCCTAGAGGACTCCAGGGGACTGAAGCTTTCTTT. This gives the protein CASSPRGLQGTEAFF.